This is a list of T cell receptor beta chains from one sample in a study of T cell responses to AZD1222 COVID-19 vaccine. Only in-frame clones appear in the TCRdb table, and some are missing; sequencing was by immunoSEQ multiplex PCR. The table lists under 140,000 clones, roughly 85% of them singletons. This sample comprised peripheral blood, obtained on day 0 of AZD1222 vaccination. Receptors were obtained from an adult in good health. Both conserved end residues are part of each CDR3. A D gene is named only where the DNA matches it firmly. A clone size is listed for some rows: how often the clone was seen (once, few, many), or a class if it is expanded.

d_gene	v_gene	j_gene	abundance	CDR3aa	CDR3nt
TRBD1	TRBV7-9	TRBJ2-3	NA	CASSLRGGAGDTQYF	TGTGCCAGCAGCCTGAGAGGGGGCGCTGGAGATACGCAGTATTTT
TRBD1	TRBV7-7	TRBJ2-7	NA	CASSQGQGMYF	TGTGCTAGCAGCCAAGGACAGGGGATGTACTTC
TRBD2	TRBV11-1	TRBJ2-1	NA	CASSISGGAPNNEQFF	TGTGCCAGCAGCATTAGCGGGGGGGCCCCTAACAATGAGCAGTTCTTC
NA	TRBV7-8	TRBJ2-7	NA	CASSPRTGSYEQYF	TGTGCCAGCAGCCCCCGGACCGGTTCCTACGAGCAGTACTTC
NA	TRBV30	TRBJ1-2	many	CAWSSRGGGYTF	TGTGCCTGGAGTAGCAGGGGAGGTGGCTACACCTTC
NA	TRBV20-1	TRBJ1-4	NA	CSASRGQEGDEKLFF	TGCAGTGCTAGTAGAGGCCAGGAGGGCGATGAAAAACTGTTTTTT
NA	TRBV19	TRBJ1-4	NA	CASRGDGSRKEKLFF	TGTGCCAGTAGGGGAGACGGAAGTCGGAAGGAAAAACTGTTTTTT
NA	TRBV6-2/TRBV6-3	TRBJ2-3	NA	CASSTDGATTQYF	TGTGCCAGCAGTACGGACGGAGCCACCACGCAGTATTTT
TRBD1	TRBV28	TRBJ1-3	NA	CASSRGSGNTIYF	TGTGCCAGCAGCAGGGGGTCTGGAAACACCATATATTTT
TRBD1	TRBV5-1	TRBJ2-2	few	CASSFRQGTGELFF	TGCGCCAGCAGCTTCCGACAGGGCACCGGGGAGCTGTTTTTT
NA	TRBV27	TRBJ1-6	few	CASSLDIAATNSPLHF	TGTGCCAGCAGCCTGGACATTGCCGCAACTAATTCACCCCTCCACTTT
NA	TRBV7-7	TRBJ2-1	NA	CASSPGGAVRNEQFF	TGTGCTAGCAGCCCTGGGGGGGCCGTCCGCAATGAGCAGTTCTTC
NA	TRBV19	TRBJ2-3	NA	CASSIESGQGQRLGTDTQYF	TGTGCCAGTAGTATCGAGAGTGGTCAGGGACAACGTCTAGGCACAGATACGCAGTATTTT
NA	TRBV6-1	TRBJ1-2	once	CASSEALLGGGYGYTF	TGTGCCAGCAGTGAAGCGCTTCTTGGAGGGGGCTATGGCTACACCTTC
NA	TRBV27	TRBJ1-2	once	CASSLQAPPANYGYTF	TGTGCCAGCAGTTTACAGGCCCCCCCAGCTAACTATGGCTACACCTTC
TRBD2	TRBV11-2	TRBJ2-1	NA	CASSSGTSGFHDNEQFF	TGTGCCAGCAGTTCCGGGACTAGCGGGTTTCATGACAATGAGCAGTTCTTC
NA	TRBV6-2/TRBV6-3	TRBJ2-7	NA	CASSLLGIEQYF	TGTGCCAGCAGCCTCTTGGGCATCGAGCAGTACTTC
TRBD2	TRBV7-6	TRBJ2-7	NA	CASSLVRGGRWYEQYF	TGTGCCAGCAGCTTAGTAAGGGGCGGGAGGTGGTACGAGCAGTACTTC
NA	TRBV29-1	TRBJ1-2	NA	CSVVPFVGYTF	TGCAGCGTCGTCCCTTTTGTAGGCTACACCTTC
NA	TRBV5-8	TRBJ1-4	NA	CASSLRQVNEKLFF	TGTGCCAGCAGCTTGAGACAGGTTAATGAAAAACTGTTTTTT
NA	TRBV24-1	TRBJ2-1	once	CATSVGGTRYNEQFF	TGTGCCACCAGTGTCGGGGGGACAAGGTACAATGAGCAGTTCTTC
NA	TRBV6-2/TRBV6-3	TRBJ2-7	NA	CASSYDPWEQYF	TGTGCCAGCAGTTACGACCCCTGGGAGCAGTACTTC
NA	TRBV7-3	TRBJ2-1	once	CASSLSGSYNEQFF	TGTGCCAGCAGCTTATCAGGCTCCTACAATGAGCAGTTCTTC
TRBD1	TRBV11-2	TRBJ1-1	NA	CASSLATGGSEAFF	TGTGCCAGCAGCTTAGCAACAGGGGGCTCTGAAGCTTTCTTT
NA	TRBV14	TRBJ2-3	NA	CASSRPGAPDTQYF	TGTGCCAGCAGCCGGCCGGGGGCACCCGATACGCAGTATTTT
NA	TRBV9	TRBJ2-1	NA	CASSVFPRVANEQFF	TGTGCCAGCAGCGTTTTCCCTCGGGTTGCAAATGAGCAGTTCTTC
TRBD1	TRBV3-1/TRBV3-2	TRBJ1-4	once	CASSAGTGHNEKLFF	TGTGCCAGCAGCGCCGGGACAGGACATAATGAAAAACTGTTTTTT
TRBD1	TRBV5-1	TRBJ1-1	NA	CASSDDLQGAMNTEAFF	TGCGCCAGCAGCGACGACTTACAGGGGGCGATGAACACTGAAGCTTTCTTT
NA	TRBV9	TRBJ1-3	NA	CASSVGFGRPNTIYF	TGTGCCAGCAGCGTAGGGTTTGGCAGGCCCAACACCATATATTTT
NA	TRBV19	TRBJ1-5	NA	CASSTVLNSNQPQHF	TGTGCCAGTAGTACAGTGTTAAATAGCAATCAGCCCCAGCATTTT
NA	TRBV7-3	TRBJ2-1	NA	CASSPNLGVEQFF	TGTGCCAGCAGCCCGAATCTGGGCGTTGAGCAGTTCTTC
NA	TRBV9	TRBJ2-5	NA	CASSVQGSNQETQYF	TGTGCCAGCAGCGTACAGGGGTCGAACCAAGAGACCCAGTACTTC
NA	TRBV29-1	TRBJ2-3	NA	CSVAERGTDTQYF	TGCAGCGTTGCTGAAAGAGGCACAGATACGCAGTATTTT